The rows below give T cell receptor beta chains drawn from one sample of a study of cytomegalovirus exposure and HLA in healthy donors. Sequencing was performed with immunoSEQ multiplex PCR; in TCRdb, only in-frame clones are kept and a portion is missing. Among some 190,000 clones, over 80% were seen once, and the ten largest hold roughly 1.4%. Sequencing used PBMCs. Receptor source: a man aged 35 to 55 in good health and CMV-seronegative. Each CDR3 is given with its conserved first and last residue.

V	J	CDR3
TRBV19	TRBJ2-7	CASSPGQVRNYEQYF
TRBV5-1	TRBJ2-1	CASSPNPTSGSIVGEQFF
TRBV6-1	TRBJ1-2	CASSVLMGDRGRYTF
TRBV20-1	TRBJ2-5	CSAPTGATQYF
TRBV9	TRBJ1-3	CASSVGGSRNTIYF
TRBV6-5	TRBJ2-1	CASSPRRAGRNEQFF
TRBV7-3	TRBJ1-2	CASSLTFPGAIYGYTF
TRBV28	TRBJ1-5	CASSLTGAGNQPQHF
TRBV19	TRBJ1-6	CASSTTGPADGNSPLHF
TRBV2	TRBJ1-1	CASSAQGNMNTEAFF
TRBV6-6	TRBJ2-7	CASSYSWQDTSYEQYF
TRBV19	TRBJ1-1	CASSIRGTVNTEAFF
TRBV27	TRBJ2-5	CASSLDPGGETQYF
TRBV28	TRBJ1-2	CATTGPLPQGVYGYTF
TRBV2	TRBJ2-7	CASRRGGYEQYF
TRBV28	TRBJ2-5	CASSYRDRSRETQYF
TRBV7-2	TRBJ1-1	CASSLAAGNTEAFF
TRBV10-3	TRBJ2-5	CAITSGRAAETQYF
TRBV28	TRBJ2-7	CASRDRQQGMDEQYF
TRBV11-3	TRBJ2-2	CASSSGTLNTGELFF
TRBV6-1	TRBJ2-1	CASSESPLSGLAGEYNEQFF
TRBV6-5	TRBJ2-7	CASNGGTGVWGEQYF